Included here is one TCR beta chain sequence, with context. The data derive from a study of blood T cell repertoires in COVID-19. Study-wide context: Nucleic acid was either cDNA or gDNA, and it came from T cells, B-cell-depleted T cells, or PBMCs.

Original data processing: The authors estimated nucleated cell counts from reference gene primer amplification. Clones were sequenced by immunoSEQ multiplex PCR, and TCRdb holds only the in-frame ones, with some missing. The DNA gave D and trimming, while V, J and clone size come from that table. The repertoire holds over 80,000 clones, about 89% seen once, with 1.8% in the top ten. The CDR3 totals 15 residues. In germline, CDR1 is SNHLY, CDR2 FYNNEI. V trimming: 6 bases; J trimming: 3 bases; junction bases outside the gene matches: 5. Material: peripheral blood. The receptor comes from a human donor with active COVID-19. The donor label of this sample is uncertain. The chain is built from TRBV2 and TRBJ2-2; TRBD1 aligns across 9 bases. The CDR3 region has the DNA TGTGCCAGCAGATGGCGACAGGGGGACACCGGGGAGCTGTTTTTT. This encodes CASRWRQGDTGELFF.